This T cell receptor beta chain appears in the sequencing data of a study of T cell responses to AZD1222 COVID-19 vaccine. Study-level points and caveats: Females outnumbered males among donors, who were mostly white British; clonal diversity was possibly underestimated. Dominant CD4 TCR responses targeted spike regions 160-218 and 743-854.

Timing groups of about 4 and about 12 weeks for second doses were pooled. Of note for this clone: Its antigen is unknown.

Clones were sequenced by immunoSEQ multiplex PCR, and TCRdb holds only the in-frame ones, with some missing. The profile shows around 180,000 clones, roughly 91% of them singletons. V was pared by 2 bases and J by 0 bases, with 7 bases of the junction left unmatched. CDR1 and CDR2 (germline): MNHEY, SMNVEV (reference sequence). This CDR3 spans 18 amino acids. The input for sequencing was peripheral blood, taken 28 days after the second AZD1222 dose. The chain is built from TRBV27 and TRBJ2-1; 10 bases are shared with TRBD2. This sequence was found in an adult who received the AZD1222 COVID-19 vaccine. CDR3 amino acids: CASSLTGLAVSSYNEQFF. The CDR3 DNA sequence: TGTGCCAGCAGTTTAACAGGACTAGCGGTTAGCTCCTACAATGAGCAGTTCTTC.